The clone carrying this TCR beta chain was picked up a small number of times. This sample is drawn from a study of glioma-infiltrating T cells after dendritic cell vaccination. The germline V gene has CDR1 LNHNV and CDR2 YYDKDF (reference sequence). Trimming cost V 7 bases and J 4 bases; bases outside gene matches: 9. The CDR3 length is 15 residues. Patients had residual fresh-frozen tumor tissue and more than two years of survival data. Some clones are missing from TCRdb's copy, which holds only in-frame ones; the method was immunoSEQ multiplex PCR. The sample records around 62,000 clones, 82% being singletons.

The gene calls are TRBV15 and TRBJ2-3; TRBD2 aligns across 9 bases. The TCR comes from a human donor with glioblastoma. This sample comprised blood, obtained before dendritic cell vaccination. The CDR3 coding sequence is TGTGCCACCAAGTTAGTCCTAGCGGGGCCAGATACGCAGTATTTT. Translating gives CATKLVLAGPDTQYF.